Listed below are T cell receptor beta chains from one sample, sequenced in a study of PD-L1 blockade in urothelial cancer. Sequenced by immunoSEQ multiplex PCR; TCRdb stores in-frame clones only, minus some. This table has some 30,000 clones, around nine tenths appearing once. The sample was PBMCs, taken around atezolizumab (anti-PD-L1) treatment. The source of these receptors is a man aged 50 to 60 with urothelial cancer. Both conserved end residues are part of each CDR3. Fields, in order: D gene, J gene, clone size, V gene, CDR3 DNA, CDR3 protein. A D gene is named only where the DNA matches it firmly. Clone size, where shown, is once, few, many, or a class for clones that have expanded.

.	TRBJ1-1	.	TRBV6-5	TGTGCCAGCAGTTACACAGGGATGAACACTGAAGCTTTCTTT	CASSYTGMNTEAFF
.	TRBJ2-1	.	TRBV7-2	TGTGCCAGCAGCAGAGGAGGTAGGGTCATTACGGGGAATGAGCAGTTCTTC	CASSRGGRVITGNEQFF
.	TRBJ2-7	.	TRBV7-2	TGTGCCAGCAGCGCTCGGGAAAGGAGCTCCTACGAGCAGTACTTC	CASSARERSSYEQYF
TRBD2	TRBJ2-1	.	TRBV4-3	TGCGCCAGCAGCCAAGATATCCTAGCGGGAGGCCGCCAGTTCTTC	CASSQDILAGGRQFF
TRBD1	TRBJ1-1	.	TRBV5-1	TGCGCCAGCAGCCTGGGACAGGCTGGCACTGAAGCTTTCTTT	CASSLGQAGTEAFF
TRBD2	TRBJ2-7	once	TRBV11-2	TGTGCCAGCAGCCCGACTAGCGGGGGGGCCAATTCCTACGAGCAGTACTTC	CASSPTSGGANSYEQYF
.	TRBJ1-3	.	TRBV30	TGTGCCTCAACAGTCAAACTGGGGCTCGGAAACACCATATATTTT	CASTVKLGLGNTIYF
.	TRBJ2-7	.	TRBV6-1	TGTGCCAGCAGTTCGGCAGGCTACGAGCAGTACTTC	CASSSAGYEQYF
TRBD1	TRBJ1-1	.	TRBV5-6	TGTGCCAGCAGCCGGGGACAGCTGAACACTGAAGCTTTCTTT	CASSRGQLNTEAFF
.	TRBJ1-2	.	TRBV5-1	TGCGCCAGCAGCACCGGGACATCCCTTTTCCGTGGCTACACCTTC	CASSTGTSLFRGYTF
TRBD1	TRBJ2-2	few	TRBV5-5	TGTGCCAGCAGCCGACAGGGGGCGGACACCGGGGAGCTGTTTTTT	CASSRQGADTGELFF
.	TRBJ1-3	.	TRBV2	TGTGCCAGCAGCCGGGACAACTCGGCGGGGGACACCATATATTTT	CASSRDNSAGDTIYF
.	TRBJ2-1	.	TRBV9	TGTGCCAGCAGCGTAGGGAGCGGAGCATACAATGAGCAGTTCTTC	CASSVGSGAYNEQFF
TRBD1	TRBJ1-6	.	TRBV14	TGTGCCAGCAGCCAGCGTGGAATAACAGGGGTAGCCGGTGGGAATTCACCCCTCCACTTT	CASSQRGITGVAGGNSPLHF
TRBD1	TRBJ2-6	.	TRBV9	TGTGCCAGCAGCTTCTCGACAGGGAAGCTTGCCAACGTCCTGACTTTC	CASSFSTGKLANVLTF
TRBD1	TRBJ1-6	.	TRBV4-1	TGCGCCAGCAGCCCGACAGGGGGATTTAATTCACCCCTCCACTTT	CASSPTGGFNSPLHF
TRBD1	TRBJ1-6	.	TRBV19	TGTGCCAGTCGCCCAGGACAGGGGAACTCACCCCTCCACTTT	CASRPGQGNSPLHF
TRBD1	TRBJ1-2	.	TRBV2	TGTGCCAGCAGCGCGGGACAGTATAACTATGGCTACACCTTC	CASSAGQYNYGYTF
.	TRBJ2-3	.	TRBV10-3	TGTGCCATCAGTGGCCCCGAAGGTGGGGGCCCGTCGGGCACAGATACGCAGTATTTT	CAISGPEGGGPSGTDTQYF
.	TRBJ2-7	.	TRBV28	TGTGCCAGCAGTACGAGCTGGGAGAACTACGAGCAGTACTTC	CASSTSWENYEQYF
TRBD2	TRBJ2-1	few	TRBV27	TGTGCCAGCAGTCCCGACTATGGGAGCGGGACGGGTGAGCAGTTCTTC	CASSPDYGSGTGEQFF
TRBD1	TRBJ1-2	.	TRBV5-1	TGCGCCAGCAGCTTTCGGAACAGGGGCAGCTATGGCTACACCTTC	CASSFRNRGSYGYTF
TRBD2	TRBJ2-1	.	TRBV7-3	TGTGCCAGCAGCTCTCCGGGACTAGCGGCGAATGAGCAGTTCTTC	CASSSPGLAANEQFF
TRBD1	TRBJ1-3	.	TRBV19	TGTGCCAGTAGTCCCGGGACAGATCTTGTAAACACCATATATTTT	CASSPGTDLVNTIYF
TRBD1	TRBJ1-1	.	TRBV12-5	TGTGCTAGTGGGCTCGGACAGGGGTTCATGAACACTGAAGCTTTCTTT	CASGLGQGFMNTEAFF
TRBD2	TRBJ2-7	.	TRBV2	TGTGCCAGCAGTGGCTTCAGCGGGAGTCATTGGCGGGAGCAGTACTTC	CASSGFSGSHWREQYF
.	TRBJ1-3	once	TRBV27	TGTGCCAGCGGGAGGAACCCTCTCTCTGGAAACACCATATATTTT	CASGRNPLSGNTIYF
.	TRBJ2-7	.	TRBV29-1	TGCAGCGCCAAGAAGGCTATGGGGGGTCCCGAGCAGTACTTC	CSAKKAMGGPEQYF
TRBD1	TRBJ2-3	.	TRBV6-6	TGTGCCAGCAGTCACCGGGACAGCCTAGATACGCAGTATTTT	CASSHRDSLDTQYF
.	TRBJ1-2	.	TRBV2	TGTGCCAGCCGGCAGGGTAACAACTATGGCTACACCTTC	CASRQGNNYGYTF
.	TRBJ2-3	few	TRBV7-2	TGTGCCAGCAGCGGAGGGGGCCGGGGTGATACGCAGTATTTT	CASSGGGRGDTQYF
.	TRBJ2-7	.	TRBV6-6	TGTGCCAGCAGTTACTTAAGGCAGGGCATCACCTACGAGCAGTACTTC	CASSYLRQGITYEQYF
TRBD2	TRBJ2-3	once	TRBV27	TGTGCCAGCAGTTCGGGACTAGCGGGAGCCACAGATACGCAGTATTTT	CASSSGLAGATDTQYF
.	TRBJ1-2	.	TRBV15	TGTGCCACCAGCAGACCGGGGGGCAACTATGGCTACACCTTC	CATSRPGGNYGYTF
.	TRBJ2-3	.	TRBV29-1	TGCAGCGTAGGCGGGGGCCGCACAGATACGCAGTATTTT	CSVGGGRTDTQYF
.	TRBJ2-2	few	TRBV29-1	TGCAGCGTTGAAGATCAGGATGCCGGGGAGCTGTTTTTT	CSVEDQDAGELFF
TRBD1	TRBJ1-1	.	TRBV18	TGTGCCAGCTCCCTCCGGGACAGTGACACTGAAGCTTTCTTT	CASSLRDSDTEAFF
.	TRBJ1-1	.	TRBV11-2	TGTGCCAGCAGCTTTGGCCAGGGGTTTAGAAACACTGAAGCTTTCTTT	CASSFGQGFRNTEAFF
.	TRBJ2-2	.	TRBV11-3	TGTGCCAGCAGATATCAGGGTAGCGGGGAGCTGTTTTTT	CASRYQGSGELFF
TRBD2	TRBJ2-6	once	TRBV18	TGTGCCAGCTCACCACCTACCCGGGAGGTGGGGGCCAACGTCCTGACTTTC	CASSPPTREVGANVLTF
TRBD2	TRBJ2-3	.	TRBV6-1	TGTGCCAGCAGTGAGGGACTAGCGGGAGGGCAAGATACGCAGTATTTT	CASSEGLAGGQDTQYF
.	TRBJ2-7	.	TRBV2	TGTGCCAGCAGTGCTGACAGGCTCGGCGGGGAGCAGTACTTC	CASSADRLGGEQYF
TRBD2	TRBJ2-1	few	TRBV13	TGTGCCAGCAGCCCTGCGCATAGCGGGGAGATATACAATGAGCAGTTCTTC	CASSPAHSGEIYNEQFF
TRBD1	TRBJ2-1	.	TRBV11-2	TGTGCCAGCAGCACGCCGGGACAGGGAGCCTACAATGAGCAGTTCTTC	CASSTPGQGAYNEQFF
.	TRBJ2-1	.	TRBV7-9	TGTGCCAGCAGCTTAGCATGGTCGGGGTACAATGAGCAGTTCTTC	CASSLAWSGYNEQFF
.	TRBJ2-7	once	TRBV27	TGTGCCAGCAAACTACAGGGAACCTACGAGCAGTACTTC	CASKLQGTYEQYF
TRBD2	TRBJ2-2	.	TRBV6-5	TGTGCCAGCAGTCTTGGACTAGCGGTCCCGGAGCTGTTTTTT	CASSLGLAVPELFF
.	TRBJ2-7	.	TRBV6-5	TGTGCCAGCAGTCAGGGCACAGGGTCCTCCTACGAGCAGTACTTC	CASSQGTGSSYEQYF
.	TRBJ2-1	.	TRBV4-3	TGCGCCAGCAGCCCAGGACATATAGGATTCGATCCGTTCTTC	CASSPGHIGFDPFF
.	TRBJ1-3	.	TRBV9	TGTGCCAGCAGCGTAGAGGGGGACCGAAACACCATATATTTT	CASSVEGDRNTIYF
.	TRBJ2-2	.	TRBV30	TGTGCCTGGGAAAGACTAGACACCGGGGAGCTGTTTTTT	CAWERLDTGELFF
.	TRBJ2-1	.	TRBV9	TGTGCCAGCAGCACCGAGTCAGGCTCCTACAATGAGCAGTTCTTC	CASSTESGSYNEQFF
.	TRBJ2-7	.	TRBV11-2	TGTGCCAGCAGCTTAGAAGAGGGATGGTCCTACGAGCAGTACTTC	CASSLEEGWSYEQYF
TRBD1	TRBJ1-2	.	TRBV29-1	TGCAGCGTTGAAGAGGCAGGGGGCGTTAAGGGCTACACCTTC	CSVEEAGGVKGYTF
TRBD2	TRBJ2-5	.	TRBV6-5	TGTGCCAGCAGCCTAGCGGGGGGGCCTCGGGAGACCCAGTACTTC	CASSLAGGPRETQYF
.	TRBJ1-1	few	TRBV7-9	TGTGCCAGCAGCCCGGGACACCACAACACTGAAGCTTTCTTT	CASSPGHHNTEAFF
TRBD1	TRBJ1-6	.	TRBV4-1	TGCGCCAGCAGCCAAGAGACAGGGGGCGCCTCCTATAATTCACCCCTCCACTTT	CASSQETGGASYNSPLHF
.	TRBJ2-3	.	TRBV12-5	TGTGCTAGTGGTTTGGCGCGGGTGAAAAATACAGATACGCAGTATTTT	CASGLARVKNTDTQYF
.	TRBJ2-1	.	TRBV12-5	TGTGCTAGTGGTTTAGAGGATGAGCAGTTCTTC	CASGLEDEQFF